This TCR beta chain appears in the sequencing data of a study of T cell responses to AZD1222 COVID-19 vaccine. Study results and limitations: Females outnumbered males among donors, who were mostly white British; clonal diversity was possibly underestimated. Of spike-specific TCRs, nearly half reportedly target regions left unmutated in variants. CD4 TCRs associated with vaccination spanned spike, dominating at 160-218 and 743-854.

The method was immunoSEQ multiplex PCR; TCRdb's version includes in-frame clones alone and lacks a portion of them. The sample carries around 150,000 clones, around 90% recorded once. Second-dose groups at about 4 or about 12 weeks were pooled. Comments on this clone: Antigen specificity is unknown.

The CDR3 length is 15 residues. With 4 bases removed from V and 3 bases from J, the gap between germline ends came to 13 bases. Per germline, CDR1 LNHDA and CDR2 SQIVND (reference sequence). This clonotype was sampled from an adult who received the AZD1222 COVID-19 vaccine. The chain links TRBV19 to TRBJ1-5; D not certain. The source was peripheral blood, collected 28 days after the second AZD1222 dose. The DNA of the CDR3 is TGTGCCAGTAGTAGTAACGGAGTCTTCAATCAGCCCCAGCATTTT. Amino acids: CASSSNGVFNQPQHF.